The 32 T cell receptor beta chains presented below share a single source sample, sequenced in a study of cytomegalovirus exposure and HLA in healthy donors (dated by TCRdb to 2015 to 2018). Receptor libraries were prepared by the immunoSEQ multiplex PCR assay. For the multiplex PCR, a mixture combining 60 forward primers for TCR Vbeta segments and 13 reverse primers for TCR Jbeta segments was used. TCRdb's version of the immuneACCESS table is confined to in-frame rearrangements and falls short of the full clone set. An unresolved V gene accounts for under half of the shortfall where checked; the remainder is of unknown origin. The sample table shows roughly 170,000 clones, and 77% are seen once. Of the sample, 1.5% to 2% is held by the ten largest clones. Sequenced: PBMCs. The receptors shown here come from a woman in her thirties in good health and CMV-seronegative.

The chain is built from TRBV14 and TRBJ2-3; 14 nucleotides align to TRBD2. V trimming: 4 bases; J trimming: 0 bases; junction bases outside the gene matches: 3. The CDR3 loop spans 17 amino acids. The germline V gene has CDR1 SGHDN and CDR2 FVKESK. The DNA for the CDR3 is TGTGCCAGCAGCCGACGACTAGCGGGAGGGAGCACAGATACGCAGTATTTT. This codes for CASSRRLAGGSTDTQYF.

The V gene is TRBV30, the J gene TRBJ1-2; D not resolved. Germline V gives CDR1 GTSNPN, CDR2 SVGIG (reference sequence). Between the trimmed V and J ends, which lost 3 bases and 0 bases, there was a span of 17 bases. This CDR3 spans 16 amino acids. The CDR3 loop is CAWRTDSSVTNYGYTF. CDR3 sequence (DNA): TGTGCCTGGAGGACGGATAGCAGCGTAACTAACTATGGCTACACCTTC. The whole variable domain, filled in from reference TRBV30 and TRBJ1-2, reads SQTIHQWPATLVQPVGSPLSLECTVEGTSNPNLYWYRQAAGRGLQLLFYSVGIGQISSEVPQNLSASRPQDRQFILSSKKLLLSDSGFYLCAWRTDSSVTNYGYTFGSGTRLTVV.

The chain has TRBV5-4 and TRBJ2-7, with D maybe TRBD2 (7 bases). Germline V CDR1 and CDR2: SGHNT, YYREEE (reference sequence). CDR3 length: 15 residues. Trimming pared 0 bases from V and 0 bases from J, leaving 10 bases between. The CDR3 sequence: CASSLEGGFSYEQYF. CDR3 DNA: TGTGCCAGCAGCTTGGAGGGGGGGTTCTCCTACGAGCAGTACTTC.

The gene calls are TRBV4-1 and TRBJ2-5; 10 bases agree with TRBD1. CDR3 size: 14 residues. Germline V gene lookup returns CDR1 MGHRA and CDR2 YSYEKL. Unmatched junction bases numbered 7, after V lost 4 bases and J lost 8 bases. CDR3 residues: CASSPTGTGVTQYF. The CDR3 bases are TGCGCCAGCAGCCCAACCGGGACAGGGGTAACCCAGTACTTC.

CDR3 loop: CASRPGGGHNEQFF. The CDR3 region has the DNA TGTGCCAGCAGGCCAGGGGGTGGGCACAATGAGCAGTTCTTC. This chain uses TRBV28 with TRBJ2-1; 7 bases line up with TRBD1. Trimming took 6 bases from V and 5 from J; bases not matched to a gene: 7. CDR3 length: 14 amino acids. The germline CDR1 and CDR2 sequences are MDHEN and SYDVKM.

V and J are TRBV7-2 and TRBJ2-1; TRBD2 aligns across 13 bases. Trimming cost V 8 bases and J 4 bases; bases outside gene matches: 2. The CDR3 is made up of 14 amino acids. CDR1 is SGHTA, CDR2 FQGNSA, per germline. CDR3 sequence (DNA): TGTGCCAGCCAGGGACTAGCGGGATACAATGAGCAGTTCTTC. Amino acid sequence: CASQGLAGYNEQFF.

The chain combines TRBV9 with TRBJ2-7; a weak D match, TRBD2 (5 bases). CDR3 length: 14 residues. V lost 2 bases and J 2 bases, leaving 11 bases between the germline ends. The germline V gene has CDR1 SGDLS and CDR2 YYNGEE. The CDR3 sequence: CASSVGIGPYEQYF. CDR3 nucleotides: TGTGCCAGCAGCGTCGGGATCGGCCCCTACGAGCAGTACTTC.

The chain has TRBV20-1 and TRBJ1-4; D call uncertain. The CDR3 runs 11 residues. The germline V gene encodes CDR1 DFQATT and CDR2 SNEGSKA (reference sequence). Between the trimmed V and J ends, which lost 6 bases and 8 bases, there was a span of 10 bases. The CDR3 coding sequence is TGCAGTGCGCCCGAGGGAGAAAAACTGTTTTTT. This encodes CSAPEGEKLFF.

The gene calls are TRBV5-4 and TRBJ2-2; 10 nucleotides agree with TRBD2. The V segment lost 0 bases and the J segment 6 bases; nucleotides outside the gene matches: 8. Germline CDR1 SGHNT, CDR2 YYREEE (reference sequence). The CDR3 contains 17 residues. The CDR3 DNA is TGTGCCAGCAGCTTGGCCGTCAACCTAGCGGGGGCCGGGGAGCTGTTTTTT. It yields the protein CASSLAVNLAGAGELFF.

In this sample, this clone turned up once. V usage is TRBV7-2 and J usage is TRBJ2-7, with D maybe TRBD2 (6 bases). From germline, CDR1 is SGHTA and CDR2 FQGNSA. The CDR3 contains 15 residues. The germline V and J ends were trimmed by 1 base and 4 bases, with 14 bases remaining between them. CDR3 bases: TGTGCCAGCAGCTTAGACCGGGAGCGGACTTACGAGCAGTACTTC. Translating gives CASSLDRERTYEQYF.

The J gene is TRBJ2-7, the V gene TRBV15; 8 bases match TRBD2. V was pared by 3 bases and J by 5 bases, with 6 bases of the junction left unmatched. Germline V gene lookup returns CDR1 LNHNV and CDR2 YYDKDF (reference sequence). The CDR3 has 14 amino acids. DNA for the CDR3: TGTGCCACCAGCAGGATAGCGGGGTGGAACGAGCAGTACTTC. Protein product: CATSRIAGWNEQYF.

This clone has a handful of counts. The chain is built from TRBV4-1 and TRBJ1-1, with TRBD1 identical over 7 bases. The trim removed 4 bases at V and 4 bases at J, leaving 3 bases unmatched. The CDR3 is made up of 13 amino acids. Germline V gene lookup returns CDR1 MGHRA and CDR2 YSYEKL. The CDR3 reads CASSRGTATEAFF. Written as DNA, the CDR3 is TGCGCCAGCAGCCGAGGGACAGCCACTGAAGCTTTCTTT.

The genes are TRBV7-9 and TRBJ2-1, with D perhaps TRBD1 (6 bases). The CDR3 sequence is 13 residues long. Germline V gene lookup returns CDR1 SEHNR and CDR2 FQNEAQ (reference sequence). V lost 2 bases and J lost 8, with 10 bases in between. CDR3: CASSLRDIYEQFF. The CDR3 nucleotides are TGTGCCAGCAGCTTAAGGGACATCTATGAGCAGTTCTTC.

This clone occurred a few times. Germline is not matched at one junction end, which may reflect a read error. The V and J genes are TRBV4-1 and TRBJ1-2, with a tentative D call TRBD1 (5 bases). Per the germline V gene, CDR1 is MGHRA and CDR2 is YSYEKL. The CDR3 length is 15 residues. The CDR3 DNA follows: TGCGCCAGCAGCCAAACTCAGACAGATAACTATGGCTACCCCTTC. It yields the protein CASSQTQTDNYGYPF.

This rearrangement joins TRBV2 to TRBJ2-5; the D is unclear. Deletions cut 10 bases from V and 5 bases from J, with 11 bases between. Germline CDR1 SNHLY, CDR2 FYNNEI. There are 11 residues in the CDR3. This CDR3 is CATTEWETQYF. DNA for the CDR3: TGTGCCACCACCGAGTGGGAGACCCAGTACTTC.

The chain has TRBV6-1 and TRBJ1-1; D gene uncertain. This CDR3 spans 14 amino acids. CDR1 is MNHNS and CDR2 is SASEGT in the germline V gene. V was pared by 1 base and J by 3 bases, with 9 bases between. CDR3 sequence: CASSEDPLDTEAFF. The CDR3, as DNA: TGTGCCAGCAGTGAAGATCCTCTTGACACTGAAGCTTTCTTT.

The chain carries TRBV27 and TRBJ2-3, with a possible D match to TRBD1 (6 bases). Germline CDR1 MNHEY, CDR2 SMNVEV (reference sequence). Deletions cut 3 bases from V and 4 bases from J, with 14 bases between. This CDR3 contains 15 residues. This CDR3 reads CASSLGAGYADTQYF. In DNA, the CDR3 is TGTGCCAGCAGTTTGGGGGCAGGATATGCAGATACGCAGTATTTT.

This clone was seen a single time. V gene TRBV5-1 combines with J gene TRBJ2-5, with 11 bases matching TRBD2. After removal of 10 bases from V and 1 base from J, the junction contained 6 bases not matched to a gene. The CDR3 length is 14 residues. Germline V CDR1 and CDR2: SGHRS, YFSETQ. CDR3 in amino acids: CAGPGLAVQETQYF. For the CDR3, the DNA is TGCGCCGGACCGGGACTAGCGGTCCAAGAGACCCAGTACTTC.

This clone turned up a few times. The CDR3, as DNA: TGTGCCAGCAGTGACCTAGCGGGGGTTTACAATGAGCAGTTCTTC. This sequence encodes CASSDLAGVYNEQFF. The genes are TRBV25-1 and TRBJ2-1; 10 bases match TRBD2. Trimming cost V 3 bases and J 4 bases; bases outside gene matches: 3. Germline CDR1 MGHDK, CDR2 SYGVNS. The CDR3 has 15 amino acids.

V usage is TRBV5-1 and J usage is TRBJ1-2; D is undetermined. V was clipped by 1 base and J by 7 bases, with 14 bases between them. Germline CDR1 reads SGHRS; CDR2 reads YFSETQ. The CDR3 is 14 amino acids. CDR3 sequence: CASSLSVGEGGYTF. CDR3 nucleotide sequence: TGCGCCAGCAGCTTGTCGGTCGGGGAGGGTGGCTACACCTTC.

This clone was seen a few times. The chain recombines TRBV6-4 with TRBJ2-1, with TRBD2 matching 8 bases. The V gene end was trimmed by 4 bases and the J gene end by 2 bases; junction bases not matched to a gene: 4. This CDR3 is built from 15 residues. In germline, CDR1 is MRHNA, CDR2 SNTAGT. CDR3 protein: CASSVLAGTYNEQFF. CDR3 coding DNA: TGTGCCAGCAGTGTGTTAGCGGGAACCTACAATGAGCAGTTCTTC.

This clone has only a few counts. In nucleotides, the CDR3 is TGTGCCAGCAGTCCTACCCTGGTAGGAGCCACTGAAGCTTTCTTT. The encoded protein is CASSPTLVGATEAFF. This chain joins TRBV6-5 and TRBJ1-1, with unresolved D. Germline V CDR1 and CDR2: MNHEY, SVGAGI. This CDR3 is 15 amino acids long. V was pared by 5 bases and J by 4 bases, with 17 bases between.

This clone was counted a few times. V and J are TRBV27 and TRBJ1-1; D is undetermined. Germline-derived CDR1 and CDR2 are MNHEY and SMNVEV (reference sequence). There are 13 residues in the CDR3. V lost 5 bases and J 2 bases, leaving 9 bases between the germline ends. The CDR3 protein is CASSTYSNTEAFF. The CDR3 DNA reads as TGTGCCAGCAGTACCTACAGCAACACTGAAGCTTTCTTT.

This chain connects TRBV11-2 to TRBJ2-7; a possible D gene is TRBD1 (7 bases). Germline CDR1 SGHAT, CDR2 FQNNGV. The CDR3 contains 16 residues. With 4 bases removed from V and 1 base from J, the gap between germline ends came to 17 bases. CDR3 protein: CASSSPGRGTSYEQYF. CDR3 coding DNA: TGTGCCAGCAGCTCCCCAGGCAGGGGGACTTCCTACGAGCAGTACTTC.

The genes are TRBV27 and TRBJ2-4; 10 positions agree with TRBD1. The length of the CDR3 is 16 residues. The V segment lost 5 bases and the J segment 2 bases; nucleotides outside the gene matches: 6. Germline CDR1 and CDR2: MNHEY and SMNVEV (reference sequence). DNA of the CDR3: TGTGCCAGCAGTCCAGGGACAGGGGTATCCAAAAACATTCAGTACTTC. It translates to CASSPGTGVSKNIQYF.

This chain uses TRBV10-3 with TRBJ2-5; 11 nucleotides align to TRBD1. Germline V CDR1 and CDR2: ENHRY, SYGVKD. V lost 6 bases and J lost 4; bases outside the gene matches: 4. The length of the CDR3 is 14 residues. The CDR3 protein is CAIRGTGGGETQYF. Written as DNA, the CDR3 is TGTGCCATCAGGGGGACAGGGGGGGGAGAGACCCAGTACTTC.

This chain links TRBV7-8 with TRBJ2-5; D is ambiguous. The germline V gene has CDR1 SGHVS and CDR2 FQNEAQ. This CDR3 comprises 12 residues. V shed 4 bases and J shed 2 bases, with 5 bases lying between them. The chain's CDR3 is CASSSTQETQYF. Here the CDR3 DNA reads TGTGCCAGCAGCTCCACACAAGAGACCCAGTACTTC.

J is TRBJ1-1 and V is TRBV18, with a weak D call TRBD1 (6 bases). The CDR3 loop spans 15 amino acids. V lost 6 bases to trimming and J lost 6 bases, with 20 bases between them. Looked up from germline, CDR1 is KGHSH and CDR2 is LQKENI. The CDR3 reads CASSPWSAGDPEAFF. The CDR3 region has the DNA TGTGCCAGCTCCCCATGGTCGGCAGGGGACCCTGAAGCTTTCTTT.

The chain recombines TRBV5-1 with TRBJ2-1, with 8 bases fitting TRBD1. V lost 5 bases, J lost 0 bases, and 7 bases stayed unmatched. The CDR3 spans 16 residues. In germline, CDR1 is SGHRS, CDR2 YFSETQ. The CDR3 sequence: CASRPGQASSYNEQFF. The CDR3 nucleotides are TGCGCCAGCAGACCGGGACAGGCCAGCTCCTACAATGAGCAGTTCTTC. Using reference TRBV5-1 and TRBJ2-1 for the parts outside the CDR3, the full variable domain is KAGVTQTPRYLIKTRGQQVTLSCSPISGHRSVSWYQQTPGQGLQFLFEYFSETQRNKGNFPGRFSGRQFSNSRSEMNVSTLELGDSALYLCASRPGQASSYNEQFFGPGTRLTVL.

The chain combines TRBV10-3 with TRBJ2-7, with a weak D call TRBD1 (5 bases). V lost 2 bases and J lost 1, with 12 bases in between. The germline V gene has CDR1 ENHRY and CDR2 SYGVKD. The CDR3 is 15 residues long. Here the CDR3 DNA reads TGTGCCATCAGTGAGGAGAAACAGGTTTCCTACGAGCAGTACTTC. Protein sequence: CAISEEKQVSYEQYF.

The DNA for the CDR3 is TGTGCCAGCAGCCCAGGGACTTTCGAGACCCAGTACTTC. As protein: CASSPGTFETQYF. The J gene is TRBJ2-5, the V gene TRBV27, with D possibly matching TRBD2 (6 bases). The V gene's germline CDR1 is MNHEY and CDR2 SMNVEV (reference sequence). The CDR3 covers 13 residues. V dropped 6 bases and J dropped 5 bases, with 13 bases sitting between them.

The chain employs TRBV14 and TRBJ2-6; D gene unclear. Trimming took 4 bases from V and 3 from J, leaving 4 bases between them. This CDR3 is 13 amino acids long. Germline CDR1 reads SGHDN; CDR2 reads FVKESK. CDR3 residues: CASSLNGANVLTF. CDR3 DNA: TGTGCCAGCAGCCTAAATGGGGCCAACGTCCTGACTTTC.